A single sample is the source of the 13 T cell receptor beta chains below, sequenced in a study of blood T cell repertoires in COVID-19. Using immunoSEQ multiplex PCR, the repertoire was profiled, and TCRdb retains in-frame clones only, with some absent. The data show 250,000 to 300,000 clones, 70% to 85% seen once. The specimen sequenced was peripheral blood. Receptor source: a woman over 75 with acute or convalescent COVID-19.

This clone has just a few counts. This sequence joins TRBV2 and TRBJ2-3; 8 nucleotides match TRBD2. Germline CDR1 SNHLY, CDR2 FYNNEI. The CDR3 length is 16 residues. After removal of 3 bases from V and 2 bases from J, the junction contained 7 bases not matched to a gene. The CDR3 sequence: CASSEGSGANTDTQYF. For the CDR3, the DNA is TGTGCCAGCAGTGAGGGTAGCGGGGCCAACACAGATACGCAGTATTTT.

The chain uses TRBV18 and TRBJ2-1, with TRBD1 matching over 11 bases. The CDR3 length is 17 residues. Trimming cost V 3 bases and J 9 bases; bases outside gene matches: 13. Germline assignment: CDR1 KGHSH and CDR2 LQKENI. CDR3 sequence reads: CASSPAGRDRGFTEQFF. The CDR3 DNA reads TGTGCCAGCTCACCCGCCGGGAGGGACAGGGGGTTCACTGAGCAGTTCTTC.

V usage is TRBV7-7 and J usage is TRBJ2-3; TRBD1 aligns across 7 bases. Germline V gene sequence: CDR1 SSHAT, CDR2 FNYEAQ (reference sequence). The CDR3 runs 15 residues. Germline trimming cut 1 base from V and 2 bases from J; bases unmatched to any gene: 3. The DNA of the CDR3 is TGTGCCAGCAGCTTAGGGGACAGAAACACAGATACGCAGTATTTT. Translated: CASSLGDRNTDTQYF.

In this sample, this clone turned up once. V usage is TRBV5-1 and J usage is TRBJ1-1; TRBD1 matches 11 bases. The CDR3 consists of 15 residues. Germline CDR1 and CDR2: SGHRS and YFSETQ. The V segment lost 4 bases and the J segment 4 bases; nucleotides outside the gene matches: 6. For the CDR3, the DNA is TGCGCCAGCAGCACTGGACAGGGGGCGATCACTGAAGCTTTCTTT. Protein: CASSTGQGAITEAFF.

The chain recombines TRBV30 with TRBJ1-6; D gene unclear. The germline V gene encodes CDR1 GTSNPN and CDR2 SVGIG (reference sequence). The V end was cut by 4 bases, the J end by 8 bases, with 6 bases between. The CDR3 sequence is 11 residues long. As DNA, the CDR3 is TGTGCCTGGACTCCGGATTCACCCCTCCACTTT. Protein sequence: CAWTPDSPLHF.

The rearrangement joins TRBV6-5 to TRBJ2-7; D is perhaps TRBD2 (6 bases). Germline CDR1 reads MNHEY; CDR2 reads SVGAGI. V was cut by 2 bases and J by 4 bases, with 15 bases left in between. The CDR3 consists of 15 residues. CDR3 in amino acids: CASSYQAGLGYEQYF. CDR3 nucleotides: TGTGCCAGCAGTTACCAGGCGGGGTTAGGGTACGAGCAGTACTTC.

CDR3 region: CASSYGTFTYEQYF. CDR3 DNA sequence: TGTGCCAGCAGCTACGGGACTTTTACCTACGAGCAGTACTTC. The chain carries TRBV7-2 and TRBJ2-7, with a weak D call TRBD2 (6 bases). Per the germline V gene, CDR1 is SGHTA and CDR2 is FQGNSA. The CDR3 consists of 14 residues. V lost 4 bases and J lost 2, with 12 bases in between.

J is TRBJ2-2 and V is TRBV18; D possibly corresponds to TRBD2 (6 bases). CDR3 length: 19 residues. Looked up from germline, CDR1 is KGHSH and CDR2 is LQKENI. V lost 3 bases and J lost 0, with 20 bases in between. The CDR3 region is CASSPKGTELAPNTGELFF. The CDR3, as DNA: TGTGCCAGCTCACCCAAGGGGACGGAGCTAGCGCCGAACACCGGGGAGCTGTTTTTT.

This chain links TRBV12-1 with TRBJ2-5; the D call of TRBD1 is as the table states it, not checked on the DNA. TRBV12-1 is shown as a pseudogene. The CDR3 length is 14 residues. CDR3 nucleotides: TGTGCCAGCAGCGGGAACAGGGGTAGGCAGACCCAGTACTTC. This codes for CASSGNRGRQTQYF.

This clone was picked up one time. The CDR3 is CASSIGENSNQPQHF. In DNA form, the CDR3 reads TGTGCCAGTAGTATCGGGGAAAATAGCAATCAGCCCCAGCATTTT. This sequence joins TRBV19 and TRBJ1-5; D call uncertain. V lost 3 bases, J lost 0 bases, and 9 bases lay in between. The CDR3 has 15 residues. Germline CDR1 reads LNHDA; CDR2 reads SQIVND (reference sequence).

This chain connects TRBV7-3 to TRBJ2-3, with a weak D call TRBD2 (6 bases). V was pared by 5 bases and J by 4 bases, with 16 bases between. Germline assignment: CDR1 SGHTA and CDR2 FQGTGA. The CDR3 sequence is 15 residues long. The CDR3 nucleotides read TGTGCCAGCAGCCCCAGTTCGCTAGCGCCAGATACGCAGTATTTT. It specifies CASSPSSLAPDTQYF. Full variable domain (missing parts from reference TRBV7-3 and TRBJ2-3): GAGVSQTPSNKVTEKGKYVELRCDPISGHTALYWYRQSLGQGPEFLIYFQGTGAADDSGLPNDRFFAVRPEGSVSTLKIQRTERGDSAVYLCASSPSSLAPDTQYFGPGTRLTVL.

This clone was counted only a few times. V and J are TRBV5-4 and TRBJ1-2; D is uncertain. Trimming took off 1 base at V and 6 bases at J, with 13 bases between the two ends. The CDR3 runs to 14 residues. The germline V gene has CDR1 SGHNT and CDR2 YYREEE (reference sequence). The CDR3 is CASSLPGRADGYTF. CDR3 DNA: TGTGCCAGCAGCTTGCCTGGGAGGGCCGATGGCTACACCTTC.

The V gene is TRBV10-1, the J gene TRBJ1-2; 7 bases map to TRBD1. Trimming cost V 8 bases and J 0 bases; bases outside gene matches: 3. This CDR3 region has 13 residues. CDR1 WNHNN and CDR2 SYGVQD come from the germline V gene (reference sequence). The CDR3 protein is CASGTAPNYGYTF. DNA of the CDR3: TGCGCCAGCGGGACAGCCCCTAACTATGGCTACACCTTC.